Listed below are T cell receptor beta chains from one sample, sequenced in a study of beta chain features in type 1 diabetes. This table comes from immunoSEQ multiplex PCR, and its TCRdb copy is limited to in-frame clones, with some not included. Of under 800,000 clones in the sample, less than 20% are singletons; the top ten hold about 0.086%. The specimen sequenced was naive CD4+ T cells from blood. The receptor source for this set is a man aged 18 to 30 in good health. CDR3s include the opening cysteine and the closing phenylalanine or tryptophan. D genes are given only for firm matches. Some rows have no size entry. The others give once, few or many, or a class for an expanded clone.

j_call: TRBJ2-7
clone_size: -
d_call: TRBD2
v_call: TRBV10-3
cdr3_nt: TGTGCCATCAGGGCTAGCGGGGACCACTACGAGCAGTACTTC
cdr3_aa: CAIRASGDHYEQYF

j_call: TRBJ2-5
clone_size: -
d_call: TRBD1
v_call: TRBV7-2
cdr3_nt: TGTGCCAGCAGCTCCGCCCGAGGGACAGTATTGGGAGAGACCCAGTACTTC
cdr3_aa: CASSSARGTVLGETQYF

j_call: TRBJ2-7
clone_size: -
d_call: -
v_call: TRBV7-9
cdr3_nt: TGTGCCAGCAGCAGAGGACAGAGCTCCTACGAGCAGTACTTC
cdr3_aa: CASSRGQSSYEQYF

j_call: TRBJ2-7
clone_size: -
d_call: TRBD2
v_call: TRBV20-1
cdr3_nt: TGCAGTGCTAGCCCCGGGACTACCGAGTACTTC
cdr3_aa: CSASPGTTEYF

j_call: TRBJ2-2
clone_size: -
d_call: -
v_call: TRBV6-1
cdr3_nt: TGTGCCAGCAGCGAGCCAGGGGGGGAGCTGTTTTTT
cdr3_aa: CASSEPGGELFF

j_call: TRBJ1-6
clone_size: -
d_call: -
v_call: TRBV5-6
cdr3_nt: TGTGCCAGCAGCTTGGGCCAGCGCTCCTATAATTCACCCCTCCACTTT
cdr3_aa: CASSLGQRSYNSPLHF

j_call: TRBJ2-2
clone_size: -
d_call: TRBD1
v_call: TRBV7-7
cdr3_nt: TGTGCCAGCAGCTCCCAGGGGGCAGGGACCGGGGAGCTGTTTTTT
cdr3_aa: CASSSQGAGTGELFF

j_call: TRBJ1-4
clone_size: few
d_call: -
v_call: TRBV7-2
cdr3_nt: TGTGCCAGCAGCCCCCGGGCCAGCCACACTGTAGGGGAACTGTTTTTT
cdr3_aa: CASSPRASHTVGELFF

j_call: TRBJ1-3
clone_size: few
d_call: -
v_call: TRBV4-3
cdr3_nt: TGCGCCAGCAGCCAAGTCCAGGGGTTTGGAAACACCATATATTTT
cdr3_aa: CASSQVQGFGNTIYF

j_call: TRBJ2-1
clone_size: few
d_call: TRBD2
v_call: TRBV7-3
cdr3_nt: TGTGCCAGCAGCCTATCCGGGACTAGCGGGGACTCGGAGCAGTTCTTC
cdr3_aa: CASSLSGTSGDSEQFF

j_call: TRBJ2-1
clone_size: few
d_call: -
v_call: TRBV5-1
cdr3_nt: TGCGCCAGCAGCTTCGGCTATTCCTACAATGAGCAGTTCTTC
cdr3_aa: CASSFGYSYNEQFF

j_call: TRBJ1-1
clone_size: -
d_call: -
v_call: TRBV7-3
cdr3_nt: TGTGCCACCCAGAAGGGACCAAACACTGAAGCTTTCTTT
cdr3_aa: CATQKGPNTEAFF

j_call: TRBJ1-2
clone_size: few
d_call: -
v_call: TRBV6-5
cdr3_nt: TGTGCCAGCAGTTACTATCCATCTCTAGCTAACTATGGCTACACCTTC
cdr3_aa: CASSYYPSLANYGYTF

j_call: TRBJ2-7
clone_size: few
d_call: TRBD1
v_call: TRBV7-8
cdr3_nt: TGTGCCAGCAGGGTTATACAGGGGGCGCAACACGAGCAGTACTTC
cdr3_aa: CASRVIQGAQHEQYF

j_call: TRBJ1-2
clone_size: few
d_call: TRBD1
v_call: TRBV7-9
cdr3_nt: TGTGCCAGCAGCTTAGCGACCCCTGGGAAGGGGGCTTATGGCTACACCTTC
cdr3_aa: CASSLATPGKGAYGYTF

j_call: TRBJ1-1
clone_size: -
d_call: -
v_call: TRBV5-1
cdr3_nt: TGCGCCAGCAGCCCTGGACAGCTCGGCACTGAAGCTTTCTTT
cdr3_aa: CASSPGQLGTEAFF

j_call: TRBJ2-3
clone_size: -
d_call: -
v_call: TRBV20-1
cdr3_nt: TGCAGTGCCCCAGGGAGAGATACGCAGTATTTT
cdr3_aa: CSAPGRDTQYF

j_call: TRBJ2-3
clone_size: few
d_call: -
v_call: TRBV5-1
cdr3_nt: TGCGCCAGCAGCCCCAGACAGGATACGCAGTATTTT
cdr3_aa: CASSPRQDTQYF

j_call: TRBJ1-5
clone_size: -
d_call: -
v_call: TRBV5-1
cdr3_nt: TGCGCCAGCAGCTTGGAACAAGGTCAGCCGTCTAATCAGCCCCAGCATTTT
cdr3_aa: CASSLEQGQPSNQPQHF

j_call: TRBJ1-1
clone_size: -
d_call: TRBD1
v_call: TRBV6-4
cdr3_nt: TGTGCCAGCAGGCTTACAGGGGCCACTGAAGCTTTCTTT
cdr3_aa: CASRLTGATEAFF

j_call: TRBJ1-1
clone_size: few
d_call: TRBD1
v_call: TRBV18
cdr3_nt: TGTGCCAGCTCACCCTGGGACAGGGGAGGAGACACTGAAGCTTTCTTT
cdr3_aa: CASSPWDRGGDTEAFF

j_call: TRBJ2-7
clone_size: -
d_call: -
v_call: TRBV11-3
cdr3_nt: TGTGCCAGCAGCCCTCTCTGGGGGGCCGAGCAGTACTTC
cdr3_aa: CASSPLWGAEQYF

j_call: TRBJ2-6
clone_size: -
d_call: -
v_call: TRBV28
cdr3_nt: TGTGCCAGCAGGACGGGAAGCTCTGGGGCCAACGTCCTGACTTTC
cdr3_aa: CASRTGSSGANVLTF

j_call: TRBJ1-2
clone_size: -
d_call: -
v_call: TRBV10-3
cdr3_nt: TGTGCCATCAGTGATGGCGGGGCTGGTAACTATGGCTACACCTTC
cdr3_aa: CAISDGGAGNYGYTF

j_call: TRBJ1-4
clone_size: -
d_call: -
v_call: TRBV6-5
cdr3_nt: TGTGCCAGCAGTTACTCGAGATTGATGGAAAAACTGTTTTTT
cdr3_aa: CASSYSRLMEKLFF

j_call: TRBJ2-5
clone_size: -
d_call: -
v_call: TRBV18
cdr3_nt: TGTGCCAGCTCACCTGAAACCGGGGAGACCCAGTACTTC
cdr3_aa: CASSPETGETQYF